The 20 T cell receptor beta chains below all came from one sample that was sequenced in a study of OX40 agonist ivuxolimab in advanced cancers. Profiled with immunoSEQ multiplex PCR; TCRdb holds only in-frame clones, not every one. The sample consists of 55,000 to 75,000 clones, roughly 85% of them appearing once. The sample here was CD4+ or CD8+ T cells sorted from blood, taken in a trial of the OX40 agonist ivuxolimab. The source is an adult with an advanced solid tumor such as melanoma, head and neck, liver or kidney cancer.

V is TRBV18 and J is TRBJ2-1, with 15 nucleotides matching TRBD2. Germline loops: CDR1 KGHSH, CDR2 LQKENI. The length of the CDR3 is 15 residues. The V gene end was trimmed by 4 bases and the J gene end by 13 bases; junction bases not matched to a gene: 8. This CDR3 is CASSHRGLAGGFQFF. As DNA, the CDR3 is TGTGCCAGCTCACACCGGGGACTAGCGGGAGGATTTCAGTTCTTC.

This clone was seen a handful of times. V and J are TRBV7-2 and TRBJ1-1; D is uncertain. CDR3 length: 13 residues. Germline lookup yields CDR1 SGHTA and CDR2 FQGNSA. The germline V and J ends were trimmed by 6 bases and 0 bases, with 8 bases remaining between them. Here the CDR3 reads CASRFAMNTEAFF. In DNA, the CDR3 is TGTGCCAGCAGATTTGCGATGAACACTGAAGCTTTCTTT.

The chain uses TRBV6-5 and TRBJ2-7; possibly TRBD2 for D (6 bases). The CDR3 is 13 amino acids. The germline V gene encodes CDR1 MNHEY and CDR2 SVGAGI. Trimming removed 7 bases from V and 1 base from J, with 11 bases in between. This CDR3 reads CASTWGESYEQYF. The CDR3 bases are TGTGCCAGCACCTGGGGGGAATCCTACGAGCAGTACTTC.

The J gene is TRBJ2-7, the V gene TRBV7-9; D may correspond to TRBD1 or TRBD2 (6 bases each). The CDR3 is made up of 15 amino acids. CDR1 SEHNR and CDR2 FQNEAQ come from the germline V gene (reference sequence). V lost 3 bases and J 3 bases, leaving 15 bases between the germline ends. The CDR3 loop is CASSLGASEIYEQYF. The CDR3 DNA sequence: TGTGCCAGCAGCTTGGGGGCTAGCGAAATCTACGAGCAGTACTTC.

This chain connects TRBV4-2 to TRBJ2-1; TRBD2 is a possible D gene (6 bases). The CDR3 is 16 residues long. The germline V gene has CDR1 LGHNA and CDR2 YNFKEQ. V lost 5 bases to trimming and J lost 0 bases, with 14 bases between them. This CDR3 is CASSRNSGNSYNEQFF. The CDR3 DNA reads TGTGCCAGCAGCAGGAATAGCGGAAACTCCTACAATGAGCAGTTCTTC.

J is TRBJ2-3 and V is TRBV11-2, with a possible D match to TRBD2 (6 bases). The length of the CDR3 is 15 residues. Germline V gene data show CDR1 as SGHAT and CDR2 as FQNNGV. With 5 bases removed from V and 2 bases from J, the gap between germline ends came to 14 bases. The CDR3 nucleotides read TGTGCCAGCAGCGAGGGACTTCCCTTCACAGATACGCAGTATTTT. The encoded protein is CASSEGLPFTDTQYF.

The genes are TRBV19 and TRBJ2-7; the match to TRBD1 covers 11 bases. Trimming took 4 bases from V and 1 from J; bases not matched to a gene: 9. The CDR3 extends over 17 amino acids. CDR1 and CDR2 (germline): LNHDA, SQIVND (reference sequence). The CDR3 bases are TGTGCCAGTAGTAGCGGACCGGGACAGGGGGTTTCCTACGAGCAGTACTTC. It is translated as CASSSGPGQGVSYEQYF.

The chain joins TRBV4-3 to TRBJ1-1; D not certain. There are 13 residues in the CDR3. In germline, CDR1 is LGHNA, CDR2 YSLEER. Trimming pared 0 bases from V and 8 bases from J, leaving 10 bases between. DNA of the CDR3: TGCGCCAGCAGCCAAGATCGGACGGTGGAAGCTTTCTTT. Its protein product is CASSQDRTVEAFF.

The chain joins TRBV7-9 to TRBJ2-5, with D possibly TRBD2 on 5 matching bases. The CDR3 runs to 15 residues. Trimming stripped 0 bases from V and 5 bases from J, with 13 bases between. CDR1 is SEHNR and CDR2 is FQNEAQ in the germline V gene (reference sequence). The CDR3 spells CASSLASVLAETQYF. The CDR3 coding sequence is TGTGCCAGCAGCTTAGCATCCGTATTAGCGGAGACCCAGTACTTC.

The chain is built from TRBV18 and TRBJ1-1, with D possibly being TRBD1 (5 bases). The CDR3 sequence is 13 residues long. Trimming shortened V by 6 bases and J by 0 bases, and 8 bases separated the two germline ends. CDR1 and CDR2 from the germline V gene are KGHSH and LQKENI. This CDR3 is CASSRTLNTEAFF. DNA for the CDR3: TGTGCCAGCTCTCGGACACTGAACACTGAAGCTTTCTTT.

V usage is TRBV6-5 and J usage is TRBJ1-6; D is undetermined. The CDR3 is 15 amino acids. Trimming removed 5 bases from V and 5 bases from J, with 13 bases in between. Germline CDR1 and CDR2: MNHEY and SVGAGI. CDR3 region: CASSPWAANNSPLHF. CDR3 nucleotides: TGTGCCAGCAGTCCCTGGGCAGCTAATAATTCACCCCTCCACTTT.

V is TRBV11-2 and J is TRBJ2-1, with 11 bases aligning to TRBD2. Trimming removed 3 bases from V and 4 bases from J; junction bases left unmatched: 5. The CDR3 has 16 amino acids. From germline, CDR1 is SGHAT and CDR2 FQNNGV. The CDR3 DNA reads as TGTGCCAGCAGCTTTGGTGGGACTAGCGGATACAATGAGCAGTTCTTC. Amino acid sequence: CASSFGGTSGYNEQFF. The whole variable domain, filled in from reference TRBV11-2 and TRBJ2-1, reads EAGVAQSPRYKIIEKRQSVAFWCNPISGHATLYWYQQILGQGPKLLIQFQNNGVVDDSQLPKDRFSAERLKGVDSTLKIQPAKLEDSAVYLCASSFGGTSGYNEQFFGPGTRLTVL.

This chain joins TRBV4-3 and TRBJ2-7, with D possibly matching TRBD2 (5 bases). The V gene's germline CDR1 is LGHNA and CDR2 YSLEER. Trimming took off 0 bases at V and 2 bases at J, with 11 bases between the two ends. The CDR3 is 15 amino acids. For the CDR3, the DNA is TGCGCCAGCAGCCAAGACCGGGAATCCACCTACGAGCAGTACTTC. Residues: CASSQDRESTYEQYF.

This clone showed up just a few times. This chain joins TRBV29-1 and TRBJ2-7, with D tentatively TRBD1 (6 bases). Germline V gives CDR1 SQVTM, CDR2 ANQGSEA. The V end lost 4 bases, the J end lost 6 bases, and 13 bases lay between the germline ends. The CDR3 is made up of 12 amino acids. The CDR3 bases are TGCAGCGTTGGAGGACAGTACACCGAGCAGTACTTC. Amino acids: CSVGGQYTEQYF.

A note on this clone: Other DNA sequences within the sample encode an identical CDR3. This chain joins TRBV6-5 and TRBJ2-7; D call uncertain. Germline assignment: CDR1 MNHEY and CDR2 SVGAGI. The CDR3 runs to 13 residues. Trimming removed 4 bases from V and 4 bases from J, with 11 bases in between. CDR3 nucleotides: TGTGCCAGCAGTTCCGGGCAGAATTACGAGCAGTACTTC. Amino acid sequence: CASSSGQNYEQYF.

The gene calls are TRBV2 and TRBJ2-6; D is unclear. V was shortened by 8 bases and J by 0 bases, with 8 bases between the two germline ends. From germline, CDR1 is SNHLY and CDR2 FYNNEI. This CDR3 is built from 14 residues. The chain's CDR3 is CASVGPSGANVLTF. The CDR3 DNA reads as TGTGCCAGCGTTGGGCCCTCTGGGGCCAACGTCCTGACTTTC.

This clone came up once. The chain joins TRBV6-6 to TRBJ2-7, with 9 nucleotides matching TRBD1. CDR3 size: 15 residues. Germline trimming cut 8 bases from V and 1 base from J; bases unmatched to any gene: 9. Germline-derived CDR1 and CDR2 are MNHNY and SVGAGI (reference sequence). The CDR3 DNA reads as TGTGCCAGCCTTAGGGTGGACAGGGGTTCCTACGAGCAGTACTTC. It translates to CASLRVDRGSYEQYF.

This clone appeared a few times. The chain combines TRBV30 with TRBJ2-5; TRBD2 aligns across 7 bases. Germline V gene sequence: CDR1 GTSNPN, CDR2 SVGIG (reference sequence). The CDR3 loop spans 13 amino acids. Trimming at V came to 6 bases and at J to 2 bases, leaving 6 bases not matched to a gene. The CDR3 region is CACKGGGQETQYF. In DNA form, the CDR3 reads TGTGCCTGTAAGGGCGGGGGTCAAGAGACCCAGTACTTC.

This chain uses TRBV30 with TRBJ1-4; D might be TRBD1 (5 bases). The CDR3 is 15 residues long. V lost 3 bases and J 5 bases, leaving 16 bases between the germline ends. The germline V gene encodes CDR1 GTSNPN and CDR2 SVGIG (reference sequence). DNA for the CDR3: TGTGCCTGGAGACCACTGGGACTTGCAAATGAAAAACTGTTTTTT. It translates to CAWRPLGLANEKLFF.

The chain joins TRBV5-1 to TRBJ2-2; maybe TRBD1 (6 bases). This CDR3 has 17 residues. V gave up 7 bases and J gave up 8 bases, with 27 bases separating them. Germline-derived CDR1 and CDR2 are SGHRS and YFSETQ. This chain's CDR3 is CASGFPPGTSQSGELFF. The DNA of the CDR3 is TGCGCCAGCGGGTTCCCCCCTGGGACATCGCAATCTGGGGAGCTGTTTTTT.